Sequencing of this TCR beta chain was carried out in a study of regulatory T cells in long-lasting Graves disease. Overall study context: Positive TSH receptor antibodies alongside over 5 years of antithyroid drugs were what marked Graves' disease as persistent.

With iRepertoire HTBI primers and Arm-PCR of CDR3 regions, TCR beta libraries were built. From the multiplex PCR reads, TCRdb called clonotypes with MiXCR, one entry per CDR3 protein. In the table there are about 470,000 distinct CDR3 sequences, around 20% of which are singletons. The length of the CDR3 is 15 residues. The germline V gene encodes CDR1 LGHDT and CDR2 YNNKEL (reference sequence). Concerning this clonotype itself: Its antigen is undetermined. At one of its ends the junction is not consistent with the germline gene, which may arise from a read error.

General study results and limits: The analysis examined peripheral blood only and excluded thyroid tissue. There were preferences for TRBV28, TRBJ1-2 and TRBJ2-5 in persistent disease.

Specified time point: persistent/refractory GD, antithyroid drugs over 5 years with positive TRAb. The TCR library used RNA extracted from PBMCs. Here the sequenced sample was peripheral blood mononuclear cells (PBMCs), taken when the disease was refractory, from a patient treated with antithyroid drugs. The V gene is TRBV3-1, the J gene TRBJ2-3; 7 bases map to TRBD1. The sequence derives from a female donor with Graves disease. Here the CDR3 DNA reads TGCGCCAGCAGCCCGAGCCCAGGGGGAGTAGATACGCAGTATTTT. It specifies CASSPSPGGVDTQYF.